Shown below are 12 T cell receptor beta chains from a single sample sequenced in a study of T cells in Graves' hyperthyroidism and ophthalmopathy. TCR beta CDR3 region amplification was performed from RNA transcripts. HTBI primers were employed in a first-round RT-PCR of the TCR CDR3. TCRdb independently ran MiXCR on the multiplex PCR reads; one entry per CDR3 protein. The repertoire holds about 200,000 distinct CDR3 sequences, with about 17% as singletons. The sample was blood. These receptors all stem from a woman aged 45-60 years with Graves' hyperthyroidism.

This clonotype was detected many times. The gene calls are TRBV10-3 and TRBJ2-7, with TRBD2 matching 10 bases. The CDR3 sequence is 16 residues long. Per germline, CDR1 ENHRY and CDR2 SYGVKD. With V trimmed by 3 bases and J by 2 bases, 7 bases remained unmatched. The CDR3 loop is CAISELAGFGAYEQYF. In nucleotides, the CDR3 is TGTGCCATCAGTGAACTAGCGGGATTTGGAGCCTACGAGCAGTACTTC.

This clonotype has ten or more counts. This rearrangement joins TRBV6-2 or TRBV6-3 to TRBJ1-1, with TRBD1 matching 8 bases. Germline CDR1 MNHEY, CDR2 SVGEGT. Trimming removed 2 bases from V and 7 bases from J; junction bases left unmatched: 3. This CDR3 spans 13 amino acids. The DNA of the CDR3 is TGTGCCAGCAGTTACGGACAGGGTTATGAAGCTTTCTTT. Amino acids: CASSYGQGYEAFF.

This clonotype was seen a few times. This rearrangement joins TRBV6-1 to TRBJ1-1; no firm D call. The germline CDR1 and CDR2 sequences are MNHNS and SASEGT. This CDR3 region has 14 residues. With 5 bases removed from V and 3 bases from J, the gap between germline ends came to 13 bases. CDR3 loop: CASSRSFPDTEAFF. CDR3 nucleotides: TGTGCCAGCAGTCGGTCCTTCCCTGACACTGAAGCTTTCTTT.

This clonotype showed up many times. This chain uses TRBV27 with TRBJ1-2; 7 bases are a match to TRBD1. Germline CDR1 reads MNHEY; CDR2 reads SMNVEV (reference sequence). The CDR3 has 13 amino acids. Trimming took 5 bases from V and 5 from J; bases not matched to a gene: 5. The DNA of the CDR3 is TGTGCCAGCAGTCCTAGGACAGGATATGGCTACACCTTC. It is translated as CASSPRTGYGYTF.

The chain joins TRBV7-3 to TRBJ2-5; 7 bases are shared with TRBD2. The CDR3 consists of 18 residues. V trimming: 2 bases; J trimming: 1 base; junction bases outside the gene matches: 13. Germline lookup yields CDR1 SGHTA and CDR2 FQGTGA. The CDR3 spells CASSLLWGEGEGQETQYF. The CDR3 DNA reads TGTGCCAGCAGCTTATTATGGGGGGAGGGAGAGGGCCAAGAGACCCAGTACTTC.

In this sample, this clonotype turned up many times. The rearrangement joins TRBV12-3 or TRBV12-4 to TRBJ1-1; D is unresolved. CDR3 size: 14 residues. Trimming shortened V by 0 bases and J by 2 bases, and 7 bases separated the two germline ends. The CDR3 loop is CASSLAHLNTEAFF. DNA for the CDR3: TGTGCCAGCAGTTTAGCCCACTTAAACACTGAAGCTTTCTTT.

This clonotype was counted at least ten times. The chain is built from TRBV7-8 and TRBJ2-7; D uncertain. CDR1 is SGHVS and CDR2 is FQNEAQ in the germline V gene. CDR3 length: 13 residues. Trimming left V 5 bases short and J 3 bases short, with 11 bases between. DNA for the CDR3: TGTGCCAGCAGCAAGAGGCCCGTCTACGAGCAGTACTTC. Residues: CASSKRPVYEQYF.

This clonotype has ten or more counts. The chain combines TRBV10-3 with TRBJ2-2; D uncertain. The germline V gene has CDR1 ENHRY and CDR2 SYGVKD. The length of the CDR3 is 12 residues. V lost 3 bases and J lost 5, with 4 bases in between. The CDR3 DNA sequence: TGTGCCATCAGTGAAGCGACCGGGGAGCTGTTTTTT. Amino acid sequence: CAISEATGELFF.

This clonotype was observed a handful of times. The CDR3 region has the DNA TGTGCCAGCAGCGTCGACGGTAATAAGTACAATGAGCAGTTCTTC. This sequence encodes CASSVDGNKYNEQFF. The chain carries TRBV9 and TRBJ2-1; D is ambiguous. CDR3 size: 15 residues. CDR1 SGDLS and CDR2 YYNGEE come from the germline V gene. V was pared by 2 bases and J by 4 bases, with 13 bases between.

This clonotype was seen many times. The genes are TRBV2 and TRBJ1-1, with D uncertain. Trimming took off 7 bases at V and 0 bases at J, with 6 bases between the two ends. CDR3 length equals 12 residues. Germline V gives CDR1 SNHLY, CDR2 FYNNEI. DNA for the CDR3: TGTGCCAGCAAGGGATTGAACACTGAAGCTTTCTTT. Amino acid sequence: CASKGLNTEAFF. The full variable domain, with the rest looked up from reference TRBV2 and TRBJ1-1, is EPEVTQTPSHQVTQMGQEVILRCVPISNHLYFYWYRQILGQKVEFLVSFYNNEISEKSEIFDDQFSVERPDGSNFTLKIRSTKLEDSAMYFCASKGLNTEAFFGQGTRLTVV.

V usage is TRBV6-5 and J usage is TRBJ1-2, with no clear D. The germline gives CDR1 MNHEY, CDR2 SVGAGI. Trimming removed 0 bases from V and 4 bases from J, with 12 bases in between. The CDR3 is made up of 15 amino acids. The CDR3: CASSYSSSIPYGYTF. The CDR3 coding sequence is TGTGCCAGCAGTTACTCGAGTAGTATCCCCTATGGCTACACCTTC.

This clonotype was recorded a few times. V gene TRBV9 combines with J gene TRBJ1-3; D unresolved. Germline CDR1 and CDR2: SGDLS and YYNGEE. The CDR3 spans 14 residues. V was clipped by 0 bases and J by 0 bases, with 4 bases between them. This CDR3 reads CASSVGNSGNTIYF. The CDR3, as DNA: TGTGCCAGCAGCGTAGGGAACTCTGGAAACACCATATATTTT.